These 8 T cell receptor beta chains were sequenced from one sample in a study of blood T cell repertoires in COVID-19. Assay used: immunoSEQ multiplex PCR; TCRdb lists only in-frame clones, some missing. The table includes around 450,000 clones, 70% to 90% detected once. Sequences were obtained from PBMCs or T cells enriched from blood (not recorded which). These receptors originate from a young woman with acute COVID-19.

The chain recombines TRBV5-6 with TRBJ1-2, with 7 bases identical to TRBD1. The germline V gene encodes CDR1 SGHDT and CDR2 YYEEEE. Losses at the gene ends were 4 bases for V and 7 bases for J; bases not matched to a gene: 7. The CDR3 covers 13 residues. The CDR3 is CASSQGTARGYTF. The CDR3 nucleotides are TGTGCCAGCAGCCAGGGGACAGCCCGTGGCTACACCTTC.

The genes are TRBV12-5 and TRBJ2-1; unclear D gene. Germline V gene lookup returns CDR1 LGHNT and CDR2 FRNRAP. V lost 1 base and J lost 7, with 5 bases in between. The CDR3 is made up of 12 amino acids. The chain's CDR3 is CASGLGPNEQFF. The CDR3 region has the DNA TGTGCTAGTGGTTTGGGGCCGAATGAGCAGTTCTTC.

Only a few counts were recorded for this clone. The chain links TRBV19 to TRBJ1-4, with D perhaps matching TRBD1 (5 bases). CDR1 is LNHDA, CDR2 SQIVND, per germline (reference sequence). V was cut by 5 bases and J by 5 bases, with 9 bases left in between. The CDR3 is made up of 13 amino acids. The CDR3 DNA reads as TGTGCCAGTAGTTACCAGGGAAATGAAAAACTGTTTTTT. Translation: CASSYQGNEKLFF.

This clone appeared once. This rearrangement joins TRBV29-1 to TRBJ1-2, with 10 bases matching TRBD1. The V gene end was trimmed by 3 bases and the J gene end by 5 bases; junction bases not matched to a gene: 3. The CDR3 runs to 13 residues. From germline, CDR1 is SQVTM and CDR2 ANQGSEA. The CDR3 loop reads CSVEGQGFYGYTF. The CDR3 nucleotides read TGCAGCGTTGAGGGACAGGGGTTTTATGGCTACACCTTC. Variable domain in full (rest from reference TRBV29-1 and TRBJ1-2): SAVISQKPSRDICQRGTSLTIQCQVDSQVTMMFWYRQQPGQSLTLIATANQGSEATYESGFVIDKFPISRPNLTFSTLTVSNMSPEDSSIYLCSVEGQGFYGYTFGSGTRLTVV.

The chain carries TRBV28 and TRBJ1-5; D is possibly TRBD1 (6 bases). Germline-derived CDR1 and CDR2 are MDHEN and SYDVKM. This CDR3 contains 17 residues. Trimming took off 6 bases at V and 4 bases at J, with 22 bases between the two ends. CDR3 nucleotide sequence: TGTGCCAGCAGACTATTTCCGGGACACTCGAGAAATCAGCCCCAGCATTTT. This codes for CASRLFPGHSRNQPQHF.

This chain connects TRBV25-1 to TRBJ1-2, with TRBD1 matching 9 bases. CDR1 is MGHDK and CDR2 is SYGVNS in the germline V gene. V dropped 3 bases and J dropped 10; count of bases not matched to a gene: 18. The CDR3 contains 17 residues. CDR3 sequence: CASSDMRQGENNGDYTF. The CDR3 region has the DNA TGTGCCAGCAGTGATATGAGACAGGGGGAAAACAATGGTGACTACACCTTC.

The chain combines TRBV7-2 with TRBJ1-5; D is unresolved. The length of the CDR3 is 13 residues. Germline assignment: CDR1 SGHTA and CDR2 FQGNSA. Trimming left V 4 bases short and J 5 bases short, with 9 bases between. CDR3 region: CASSSGRDQPQHF. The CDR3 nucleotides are TGTGCCAGCAGCTCAGGAAGAGATCAGCCCCAGCATTTT.

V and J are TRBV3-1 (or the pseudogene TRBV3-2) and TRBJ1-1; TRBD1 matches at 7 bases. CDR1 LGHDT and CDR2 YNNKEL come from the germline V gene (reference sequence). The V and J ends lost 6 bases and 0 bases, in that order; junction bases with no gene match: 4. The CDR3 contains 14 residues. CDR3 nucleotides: TGTGCCAGCAGTCGACAGGGATTGAACACTGAAGCTTTCTTT. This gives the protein CASSRQGLNTEAFF.